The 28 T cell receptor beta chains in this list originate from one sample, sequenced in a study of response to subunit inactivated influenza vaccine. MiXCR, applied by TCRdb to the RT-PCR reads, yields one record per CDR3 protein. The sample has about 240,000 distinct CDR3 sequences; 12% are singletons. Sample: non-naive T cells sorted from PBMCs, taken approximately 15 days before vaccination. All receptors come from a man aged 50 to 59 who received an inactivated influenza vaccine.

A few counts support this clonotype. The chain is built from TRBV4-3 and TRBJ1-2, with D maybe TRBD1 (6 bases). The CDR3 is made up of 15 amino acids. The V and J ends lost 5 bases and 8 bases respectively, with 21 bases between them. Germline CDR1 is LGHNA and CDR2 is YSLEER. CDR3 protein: CASSTQDSGWGGYTF. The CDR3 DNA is TGCGCCAGCAGCACACAGGACAGTGGTTGGGGGGGCTACACCTTC.

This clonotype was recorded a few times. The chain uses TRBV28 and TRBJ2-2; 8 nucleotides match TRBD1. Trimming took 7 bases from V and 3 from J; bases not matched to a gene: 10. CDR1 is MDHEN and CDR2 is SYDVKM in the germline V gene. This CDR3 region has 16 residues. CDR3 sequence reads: CASKAPGQEYTGELFF. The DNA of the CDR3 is TGTGCCAGCAAGGCACCGGGACAGGAGTACACCGGGGAGCTGTTTTTT.

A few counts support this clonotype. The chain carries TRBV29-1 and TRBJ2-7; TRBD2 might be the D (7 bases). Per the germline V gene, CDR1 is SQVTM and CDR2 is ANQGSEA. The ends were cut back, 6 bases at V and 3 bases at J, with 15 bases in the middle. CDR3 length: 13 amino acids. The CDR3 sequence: CSVARGAHYEQYF. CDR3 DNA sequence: TGCAGCGTAGCCCGGGGGGCTCACTACGAGCAGTACTTC.

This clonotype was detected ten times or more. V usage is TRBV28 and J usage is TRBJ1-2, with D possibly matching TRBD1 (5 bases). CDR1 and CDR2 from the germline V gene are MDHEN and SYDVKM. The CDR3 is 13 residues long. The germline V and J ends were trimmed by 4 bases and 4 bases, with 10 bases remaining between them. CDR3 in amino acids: CASSSTVAYGYTF. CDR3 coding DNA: TGTGCCAGCAGTTCGACAGTCGCCTATGGCTACACCTTC.

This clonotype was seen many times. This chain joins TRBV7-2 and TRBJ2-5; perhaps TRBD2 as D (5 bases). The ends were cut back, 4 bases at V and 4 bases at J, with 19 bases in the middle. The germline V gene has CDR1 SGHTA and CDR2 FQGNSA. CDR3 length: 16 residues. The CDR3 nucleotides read TGTGCCAGCAGCTCCCGGCCACTAGAATCGCGAGAGACCCAGTACTTC. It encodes CASSSRPLESRETQYF. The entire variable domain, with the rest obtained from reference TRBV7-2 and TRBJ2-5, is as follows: GAGVSQSPSNKVTEKGKDVELRCDPISGHTALYWYRQSLGQGLEFLIYFQGNSAPDKSGLPSDRFSAERTGGSVSTLTIQRTQQEDSAVYLCASSSRPLESRETQYFGPGTRLLVL.

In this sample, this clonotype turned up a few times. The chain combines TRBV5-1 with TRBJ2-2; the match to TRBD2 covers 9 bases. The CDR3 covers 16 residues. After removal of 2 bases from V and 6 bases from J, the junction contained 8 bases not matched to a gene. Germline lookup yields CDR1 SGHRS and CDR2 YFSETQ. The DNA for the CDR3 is TGCGCCAGCAGCTTTAGGGCTAGCGGGGCTCCCGGGGAGCTGTTTTTT. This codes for CASSFRASGAPGELFF.

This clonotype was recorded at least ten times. CDR3 DNA: TGCGCCAGCAGCCAAGAGTATAGCGCCTCCTACAATGAGCAGTTCTTC. It is translated as CASSQEYSASYNEQFF. The V call is TRBV4-3, the J call TRBJ2-1; weak D call: TRBD2 (5 bases). The V end lost 0 bases, the J end lost 0 bases, and 9 bases lay between the germline ends. Germline lookup yields CDR1 LGHNA and CDR2 YSLEER. The CDR3 runs to 16 residues.

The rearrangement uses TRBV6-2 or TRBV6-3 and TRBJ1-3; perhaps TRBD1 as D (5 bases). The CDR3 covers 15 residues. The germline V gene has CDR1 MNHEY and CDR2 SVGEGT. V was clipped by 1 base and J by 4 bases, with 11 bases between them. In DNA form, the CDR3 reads TGTGCCAGCAGTTACTTGACAGTCCGGGGAAACACCATATATTTT. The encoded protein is CASSYLTVRGNTIYF.

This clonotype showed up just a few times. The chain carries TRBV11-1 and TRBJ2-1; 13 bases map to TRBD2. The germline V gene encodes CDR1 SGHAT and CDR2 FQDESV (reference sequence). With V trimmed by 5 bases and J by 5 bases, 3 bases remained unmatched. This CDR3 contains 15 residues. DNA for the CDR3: TGTGCCAGCAGCATGACTAGCGGGAGGAACAATGAGCAGTTCTTC. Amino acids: CASSMTSGRNNEQFF.

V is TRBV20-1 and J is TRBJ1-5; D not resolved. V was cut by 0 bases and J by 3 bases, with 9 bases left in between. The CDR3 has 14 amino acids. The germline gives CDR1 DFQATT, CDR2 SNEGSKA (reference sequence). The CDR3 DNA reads TGCAGTGCTAGAGATGCGACTGACAATCAGCCCCAGCATTTT. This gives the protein CSARDATDNQPQHF.

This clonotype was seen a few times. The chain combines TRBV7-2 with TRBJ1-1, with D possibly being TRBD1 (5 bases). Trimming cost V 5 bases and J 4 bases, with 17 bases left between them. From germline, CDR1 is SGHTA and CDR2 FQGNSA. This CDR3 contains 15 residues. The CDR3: CASSPQGPTATEAFF. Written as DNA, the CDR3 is TGTGCCAGCAGCCCCCAAGGCCCGACAGCCACTGAAGCTTTCTTT.

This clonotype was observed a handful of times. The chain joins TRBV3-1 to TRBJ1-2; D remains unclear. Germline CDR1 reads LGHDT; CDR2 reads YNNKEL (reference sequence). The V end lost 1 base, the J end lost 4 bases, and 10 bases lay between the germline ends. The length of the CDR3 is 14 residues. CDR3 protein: CASSQAASLYGYTF. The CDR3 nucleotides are TGTGCCAGCAGCCAAGCCGCGTCCCTCTATGGCTACACCTTC.

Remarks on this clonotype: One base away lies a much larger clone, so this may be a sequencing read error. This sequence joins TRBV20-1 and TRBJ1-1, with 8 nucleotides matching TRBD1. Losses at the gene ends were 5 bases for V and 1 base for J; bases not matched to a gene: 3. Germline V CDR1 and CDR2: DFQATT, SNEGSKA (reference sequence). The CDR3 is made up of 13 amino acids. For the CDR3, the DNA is TGCAGTGCTTGGGACAGGCAGAACACTGAAGCTTTCTTT. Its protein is CSAWDRQNTEAFF.

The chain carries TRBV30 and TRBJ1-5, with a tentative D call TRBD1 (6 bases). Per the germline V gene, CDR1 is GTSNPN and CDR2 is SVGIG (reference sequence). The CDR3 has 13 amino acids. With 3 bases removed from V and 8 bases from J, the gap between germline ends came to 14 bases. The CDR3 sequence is CAWSRQGREPQHF. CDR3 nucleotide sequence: TGTGCCTGGAGCCGGCAGGGGAGAGAGCCCCAGCATTTT.

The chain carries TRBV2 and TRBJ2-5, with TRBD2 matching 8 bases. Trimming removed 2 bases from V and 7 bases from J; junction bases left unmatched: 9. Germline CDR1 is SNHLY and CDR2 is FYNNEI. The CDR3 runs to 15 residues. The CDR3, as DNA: TGTGCCAGCAGTGAATTGGAGCGGGGGTGGGGGACCCAGTACTTC. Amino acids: CASSELERGWGTQYF.

The CDR3 protein is CSVTLTGGRGETQYF. In DNA, the CDR3 is TGCAGCGTTACTCTAACAGGGGGCAGGGGGGAGACCCAGTACTTC. V gene TRBV29-1 combines with J gene TRBJ2-5; 9 positions agree with TRBD1. The CDR3 is 15 amino acids. V lost 5 bases and J lost 5; bases outside the gene matches: 12. Germline CDR1 and CDR2: SQVTM and ANQGSEA.

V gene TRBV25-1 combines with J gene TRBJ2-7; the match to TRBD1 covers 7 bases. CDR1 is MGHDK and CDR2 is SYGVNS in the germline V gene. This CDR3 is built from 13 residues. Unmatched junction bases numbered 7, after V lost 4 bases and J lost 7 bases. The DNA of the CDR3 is TGTGCCAGCAGTGCAAACACAGGGGAAGAGCAGTACTTC. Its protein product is CASSANTGEEQYF.

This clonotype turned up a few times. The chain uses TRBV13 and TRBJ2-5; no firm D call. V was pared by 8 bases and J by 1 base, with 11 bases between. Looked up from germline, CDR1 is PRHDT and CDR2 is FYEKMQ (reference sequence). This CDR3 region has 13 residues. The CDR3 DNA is TGTGCCAGCTGTTCGGGCAGCCAAGAGACCCAGTACTTC. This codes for CASCSGSQETQYF.

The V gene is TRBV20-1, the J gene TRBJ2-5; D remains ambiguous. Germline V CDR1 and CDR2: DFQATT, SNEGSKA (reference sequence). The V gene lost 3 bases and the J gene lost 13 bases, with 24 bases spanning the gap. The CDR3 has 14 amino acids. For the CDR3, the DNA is TGCAGTGCTAGGTTGCCCGGACCCCTCCCGAGAGGGTACTTC. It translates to CSARLPGPLPRGYF.

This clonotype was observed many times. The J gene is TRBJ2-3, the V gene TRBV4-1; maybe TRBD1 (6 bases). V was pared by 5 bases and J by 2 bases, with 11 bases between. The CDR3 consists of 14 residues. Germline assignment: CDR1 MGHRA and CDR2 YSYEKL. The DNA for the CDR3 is TGCGCCAGCAGCAGAGACAGGTACACAGATACGCAGTATTTT. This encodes CASSRDRYTDTQYF.

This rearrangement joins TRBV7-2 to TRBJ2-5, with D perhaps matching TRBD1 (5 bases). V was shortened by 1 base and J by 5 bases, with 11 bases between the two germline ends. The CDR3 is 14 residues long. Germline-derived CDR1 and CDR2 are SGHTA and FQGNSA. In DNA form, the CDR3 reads TGTGCCAGCAGCTTAGAATGGACATCTGAGACCCAGTACTTC. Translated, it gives CASSLEWTSETQYF.

Written as DNA, the CDR3 is TGCAGCGTCCGAGACAGGATGAACACTGAAGCTTTCTTT. This codes for CSVRDRMNTEAFF. The chain is built from TRBV29-1 and TRBJ1-1, with D perhaps TRBD1 (6 bases). Per the germline V gene, CDR1 is SQVTM and CDR2 is ANQGSEA. V gave up 6 bases and J gave up 0 bases, with 11 bases separating them. This CDR3 is built from 13 residues.

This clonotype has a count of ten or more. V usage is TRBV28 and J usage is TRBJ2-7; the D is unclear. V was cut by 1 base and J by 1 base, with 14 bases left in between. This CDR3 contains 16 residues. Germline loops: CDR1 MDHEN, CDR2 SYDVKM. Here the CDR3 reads CASSLFGNDGSYEQYF. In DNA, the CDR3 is TGTGCCAGCAGTTTATTTGGTAATGACGGTTCCTACGAGCAGTACTTC. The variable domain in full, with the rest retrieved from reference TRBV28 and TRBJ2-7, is DVKVTQSSRYLVKRTGEKVFLECVQDMDHENMFWYRQDPGLGLRLIYFSYDVKMKEKGDIPEGYSVSREKKERFSLILESASTNQTSMYLCASSLFGNDGSYEQYFGPGTRLTVT.

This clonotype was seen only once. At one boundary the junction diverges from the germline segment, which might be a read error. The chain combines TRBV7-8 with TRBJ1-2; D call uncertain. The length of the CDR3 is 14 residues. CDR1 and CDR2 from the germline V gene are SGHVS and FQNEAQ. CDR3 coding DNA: TGTGCCAGCAGCCAGGCCGTCAAGGACTATGGTTACACCTTC. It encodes CASSQAVKDYGYTF. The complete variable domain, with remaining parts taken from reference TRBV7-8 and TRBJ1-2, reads GAGVSQSPRYKVAKRGQDVALRCDPISGHVSLFWYQQALGQGPEFLTYFQNEAQLDKSGLPSDRFFAERPEGSVSTLKIQRTQQEDSAVYLCASSQAVKDYGYTFGSGTRLTVV.

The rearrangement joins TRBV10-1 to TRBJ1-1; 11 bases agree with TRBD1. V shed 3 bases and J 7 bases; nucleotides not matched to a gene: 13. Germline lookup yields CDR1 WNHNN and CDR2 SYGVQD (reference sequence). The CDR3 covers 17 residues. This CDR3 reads CASSDRRHGQGAYEAFF. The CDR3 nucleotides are TGCGCCAGCAGTGACCGACGACATGGACAGGGGGCTTATGAAGCTTTCTTT.

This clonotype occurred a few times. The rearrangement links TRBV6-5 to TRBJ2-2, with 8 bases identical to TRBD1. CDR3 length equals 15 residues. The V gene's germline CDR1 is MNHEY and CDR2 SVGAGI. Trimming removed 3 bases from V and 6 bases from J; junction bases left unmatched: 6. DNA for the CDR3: TGTGCCAGCAGTTATAAGGACAGGGAGGCCGGGGAGCTGTTTTTT. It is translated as CASSYKDREAGELFF.

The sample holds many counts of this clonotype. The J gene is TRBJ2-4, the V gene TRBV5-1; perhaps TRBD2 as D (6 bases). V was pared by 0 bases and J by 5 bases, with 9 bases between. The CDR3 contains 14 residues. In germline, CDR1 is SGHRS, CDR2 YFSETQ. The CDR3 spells CASSLERAENIQYF. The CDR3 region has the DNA TGCGCCAGCAGCTTGGAGCGGGCGGAAAACATTCAGTACTTC.

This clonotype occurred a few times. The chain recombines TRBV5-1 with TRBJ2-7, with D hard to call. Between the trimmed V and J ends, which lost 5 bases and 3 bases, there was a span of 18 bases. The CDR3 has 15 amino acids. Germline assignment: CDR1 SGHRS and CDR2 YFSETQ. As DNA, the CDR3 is TGCGCCAGCAGAAGAGGTCCCCTCGCAAACTACGAGCAGTACTTC. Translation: CASRRGPLANYEQYF.